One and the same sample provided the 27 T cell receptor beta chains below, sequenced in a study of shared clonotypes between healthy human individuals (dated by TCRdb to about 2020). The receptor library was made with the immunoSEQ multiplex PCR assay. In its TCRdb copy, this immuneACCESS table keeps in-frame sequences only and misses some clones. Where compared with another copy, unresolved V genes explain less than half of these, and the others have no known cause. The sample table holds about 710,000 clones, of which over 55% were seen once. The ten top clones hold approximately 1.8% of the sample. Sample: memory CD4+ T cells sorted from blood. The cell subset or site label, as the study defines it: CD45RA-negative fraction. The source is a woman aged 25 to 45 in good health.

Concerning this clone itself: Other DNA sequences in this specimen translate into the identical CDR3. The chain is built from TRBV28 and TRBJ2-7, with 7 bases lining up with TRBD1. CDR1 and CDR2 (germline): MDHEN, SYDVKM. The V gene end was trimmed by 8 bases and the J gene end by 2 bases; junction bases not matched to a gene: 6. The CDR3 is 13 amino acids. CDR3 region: CASRTGLTYEQYF. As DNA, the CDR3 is TGTGCCAGCCGGACAGGCCTAACCTACGAGCAGTACTTC.

For the CDR3, the DNA is TGTGCCAGCAGCTTCCGGCGGGAGACGAACACCGGGGAGCTGTTTTTT. Translated, it gives CASSFRRETNTGELFF. The rearrangement uses TRBV7-8 and TRBJ2-2, with 7 positions matching TRBD2. J lost 0 bases, V lost 3 bases, and 4 bases had no gene match. Germline CDR1 and CDR2: SGHVS and FQNEAQ. The length of the CDR3 is 16 residues. Full variable domain (outside the CDR3, taken from reference TRBV7-8 and TRBJ2-2): GAGVSQSPRYKVAKRGQDVALRCDPISGHVSLFWYQQALGQGPEFLTYFQNEAQLDKSGLPSDRFFAERPEGSVSTLKIQRTQQEDSAVYLCASSFRRETNTGELFFGEGSRLTVL.

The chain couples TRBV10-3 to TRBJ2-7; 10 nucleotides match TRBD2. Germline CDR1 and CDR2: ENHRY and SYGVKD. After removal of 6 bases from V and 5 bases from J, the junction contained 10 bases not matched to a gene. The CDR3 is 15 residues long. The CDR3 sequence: CAISPGLASRNEQYF. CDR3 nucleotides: TGTGCCATCAGCCCGGGACTAGCGAGCCGAAACGAGCAGTACTTC.

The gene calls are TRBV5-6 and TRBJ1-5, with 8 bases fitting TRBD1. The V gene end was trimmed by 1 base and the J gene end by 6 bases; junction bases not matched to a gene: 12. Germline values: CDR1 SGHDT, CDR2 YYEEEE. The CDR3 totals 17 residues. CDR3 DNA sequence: TGTGCCAGCAGCTTGCAGGGGGCGGCAGGGGGCTTTCAGCCCCAGCATTTT. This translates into CASSLQGAAGGFQPQHF.

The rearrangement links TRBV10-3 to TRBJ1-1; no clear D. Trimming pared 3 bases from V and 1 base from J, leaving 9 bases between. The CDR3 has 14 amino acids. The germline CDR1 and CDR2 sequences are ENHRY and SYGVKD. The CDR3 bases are TGTGCCATCAGTGACCTAGTTGAGAACACTGAAGCTTTCTTT. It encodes CAISDLVENTEAFF.

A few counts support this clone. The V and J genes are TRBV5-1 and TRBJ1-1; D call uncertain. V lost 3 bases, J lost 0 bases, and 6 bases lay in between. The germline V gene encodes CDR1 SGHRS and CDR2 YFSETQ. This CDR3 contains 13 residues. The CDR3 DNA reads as TGCGCCAGCAGCTCCAGTCTGAACACTGAAGCTTTCTTT. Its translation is CASSSSLNTEAFF.

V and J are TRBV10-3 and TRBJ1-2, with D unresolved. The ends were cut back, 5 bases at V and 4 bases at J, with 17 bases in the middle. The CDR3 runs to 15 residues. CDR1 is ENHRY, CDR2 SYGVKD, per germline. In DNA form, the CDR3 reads TGTGCCATCAGTCCCACAGTTCGTACAACCTATGGCTACACCTTC. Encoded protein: CAISPTVRTTYGYTF.

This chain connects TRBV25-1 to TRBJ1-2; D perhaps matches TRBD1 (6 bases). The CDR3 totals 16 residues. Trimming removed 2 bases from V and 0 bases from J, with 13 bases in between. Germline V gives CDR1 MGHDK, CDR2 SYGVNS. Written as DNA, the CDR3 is TGTGCCAGCAGTGAACCTTCCGGGACATCTAACTATGGCTACACCTTC. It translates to CASSEPSGTSNYGYTF.

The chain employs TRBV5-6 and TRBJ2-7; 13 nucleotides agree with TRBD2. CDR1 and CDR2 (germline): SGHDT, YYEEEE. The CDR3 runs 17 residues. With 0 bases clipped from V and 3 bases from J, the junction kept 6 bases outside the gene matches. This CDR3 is CASSLDEGLAGDYEQYF. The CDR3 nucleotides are TGTGCCAGCAGCTTGGATGAAGGACTAGCGGGGGACTACGAGCAGTACTTC.

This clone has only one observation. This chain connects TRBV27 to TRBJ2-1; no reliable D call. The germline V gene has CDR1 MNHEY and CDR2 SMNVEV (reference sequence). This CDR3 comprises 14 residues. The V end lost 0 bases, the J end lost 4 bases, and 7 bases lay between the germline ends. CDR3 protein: CASSLSLAYNEQFF. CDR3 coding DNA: TGTGCCAGCAGTTTATCACTGGCATACAATGAGCAGTTCTTC.

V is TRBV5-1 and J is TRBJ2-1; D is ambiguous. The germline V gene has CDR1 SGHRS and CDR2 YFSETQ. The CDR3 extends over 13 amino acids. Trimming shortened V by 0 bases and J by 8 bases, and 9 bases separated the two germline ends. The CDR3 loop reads CASSLGSGYEQFF. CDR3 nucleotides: TGCGCCAGCAGCTTGGGATCCGGCTATGAGCAGTTCTTC.

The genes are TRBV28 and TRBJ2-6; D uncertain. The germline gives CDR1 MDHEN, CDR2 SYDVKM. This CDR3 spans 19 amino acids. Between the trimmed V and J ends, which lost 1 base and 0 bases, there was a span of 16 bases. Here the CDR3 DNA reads TGTGCCAGCAGTTTATTGGCAGGTCGCCTTATCTCTGGGGCCAACGTCCTGACTTTC. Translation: CASSLLAGRLISGANVLTF.

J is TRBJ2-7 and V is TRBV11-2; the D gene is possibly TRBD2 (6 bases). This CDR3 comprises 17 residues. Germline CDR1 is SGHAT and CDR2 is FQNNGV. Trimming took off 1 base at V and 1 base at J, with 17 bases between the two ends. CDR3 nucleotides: TGTGCCAGCAGCTTAGTTGGGGGGATGGTTTCATCCTACGAGCAGTACTTC. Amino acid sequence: CASSLVGGMVSSYEQYF.

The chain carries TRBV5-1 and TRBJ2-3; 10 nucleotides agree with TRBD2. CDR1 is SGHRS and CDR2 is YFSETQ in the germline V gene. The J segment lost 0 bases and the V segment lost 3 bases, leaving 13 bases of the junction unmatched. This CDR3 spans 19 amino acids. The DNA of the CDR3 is TGCGCCAGCAGCTCTCCCTGGACTAGCGGTATCTCTAGCACAGATACGCAGTATTTT. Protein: CASSSPWTSGISSTDTQYF.

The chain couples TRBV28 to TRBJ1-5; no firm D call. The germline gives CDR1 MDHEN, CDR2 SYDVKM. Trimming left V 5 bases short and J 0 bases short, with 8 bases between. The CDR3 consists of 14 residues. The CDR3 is CASSNSISNQPQHF. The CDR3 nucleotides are TGTGCCAGCAGTAACAGCATTAGCAATCAGCCCCAGCATTTT.

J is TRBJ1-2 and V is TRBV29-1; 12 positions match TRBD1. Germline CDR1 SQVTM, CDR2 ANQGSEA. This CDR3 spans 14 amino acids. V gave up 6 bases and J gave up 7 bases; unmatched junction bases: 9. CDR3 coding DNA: TGCAGCGTGACCGGGACAGGGGGCTTCTCTGGCTACACCTTC. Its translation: CSVTGTGGFSGYTF.

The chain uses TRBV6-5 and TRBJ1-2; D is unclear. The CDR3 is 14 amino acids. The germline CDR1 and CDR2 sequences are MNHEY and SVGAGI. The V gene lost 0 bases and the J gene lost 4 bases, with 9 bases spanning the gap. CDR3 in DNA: TGTGCCAGCAGTTACTCGTCGGGTGGCTATGGCTACACCTTC. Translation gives CASSYSSGGYGYTF.

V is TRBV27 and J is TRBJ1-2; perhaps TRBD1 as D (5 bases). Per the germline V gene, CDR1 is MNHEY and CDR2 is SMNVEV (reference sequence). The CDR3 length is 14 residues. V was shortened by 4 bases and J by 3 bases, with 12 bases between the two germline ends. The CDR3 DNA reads TGTGCCAGCAGTTCGGGGGTCCGCTACTATGGCTACACCTTC. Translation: CASSSGVRYYGYTF.

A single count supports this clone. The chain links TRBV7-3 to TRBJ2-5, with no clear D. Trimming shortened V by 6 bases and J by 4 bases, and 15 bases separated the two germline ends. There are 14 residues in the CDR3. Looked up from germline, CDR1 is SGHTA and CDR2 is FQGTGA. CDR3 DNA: TGTGCCAGCAGGCTTAGTTCGATGACAGAGACCCAGTACTTC. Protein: CASRLSSMTETQYF.

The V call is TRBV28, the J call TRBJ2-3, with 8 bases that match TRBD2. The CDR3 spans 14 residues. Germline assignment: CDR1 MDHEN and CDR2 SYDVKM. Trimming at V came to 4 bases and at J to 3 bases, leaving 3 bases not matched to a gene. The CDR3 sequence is CASSSGTRTDTQYF. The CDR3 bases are TGTGCCAGCAGTTCCGGGACTAGAACAGATACGCAGTATTTT.

The CDR3 DNA reads TGTGCCAGCAGCTCTGGACTAGCGGAATACGAGCAGTACTTC. It is translated as CASSSGLAEYEQYF. The genes are TRBV11-2 and TRBJ2-7, with 10 bases matching TRBD2. V lost 4 bases and J lost 4; bases outside the gene matches: 4. From germline, CDR1 is SGHAT and CDR2 FQNNGV. The CDR3 is made up of 14 amino acids.

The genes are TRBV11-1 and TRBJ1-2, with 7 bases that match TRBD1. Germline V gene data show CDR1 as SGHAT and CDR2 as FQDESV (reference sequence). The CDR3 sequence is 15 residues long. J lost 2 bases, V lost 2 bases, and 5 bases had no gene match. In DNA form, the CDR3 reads TGTGCCAGCAGCTTACCCCAGACAGGGAACTATGGCTACACCTTC. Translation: CASSLPQTGNYGYTF. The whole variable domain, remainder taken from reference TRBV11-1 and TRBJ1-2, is EAEVAQSPRYKITEKSQAVAFWCDPISGHATLYWYRQILGQGPELLVQFQDESVVDDSQLPKDRFSAERLKGVDSTLKIQPAELGDSAMYLCASSLPQTGNYGYTFGSGTRLTVV.

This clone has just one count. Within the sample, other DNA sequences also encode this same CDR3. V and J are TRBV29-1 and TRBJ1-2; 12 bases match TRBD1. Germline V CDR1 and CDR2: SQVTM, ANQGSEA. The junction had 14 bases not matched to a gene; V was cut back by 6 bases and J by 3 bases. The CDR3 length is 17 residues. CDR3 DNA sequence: TGCAGCGTCCTCCTCCGGGACAGGGGGCGCGGGGACTATGGCTACACCTTC. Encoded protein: CSVLLRDRGRGDYGYTF. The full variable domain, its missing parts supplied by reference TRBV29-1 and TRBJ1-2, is SAVISQKPSRDICQRGTSLTIQCQVDSQVTMMFWYRQQPGQSLTLIATANQGSEATYESGFVIDKFPISRPNLTFSTLTVSNMSPEDSSIYLCSVLLRDRGRGDYGYTFGSGTRLTVV.

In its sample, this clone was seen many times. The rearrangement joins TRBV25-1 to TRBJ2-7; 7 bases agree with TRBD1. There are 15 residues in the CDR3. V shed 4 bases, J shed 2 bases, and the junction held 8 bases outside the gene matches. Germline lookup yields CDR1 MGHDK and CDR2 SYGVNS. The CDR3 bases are TGTGCCAGCAGTGTACAGGGGCGGCAAACCTACGAGCAGTACTTC. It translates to CASSVQGRQTYEQYF.

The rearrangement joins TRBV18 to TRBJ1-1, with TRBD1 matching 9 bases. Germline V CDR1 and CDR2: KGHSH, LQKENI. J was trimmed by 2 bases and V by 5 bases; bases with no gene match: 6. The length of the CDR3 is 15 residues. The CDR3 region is CASSIGQGLNTEAFF. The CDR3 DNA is TGTGCCAGCTCAATAGGACAGGGGCTCAACACTGAAGCTTTCTTT.

As DNA, the CDR3 is TGCAGCGTGGTTCAGGGGGCGTCGAGTCGGGGCGGTGGTACTGAAGCTTTCTTT. Translated, it gives CSVVQGASSRGGGTEAFF. The rearrangement links TRBV29-1 to TRBJ1-1, with TRBD1 identical over 8 bases. This CDR3 region has 18 residues. V shed 6 bases and J 5 bases; nucleotides not matched to a gene: 23. Germline CDR1 and CDR2: SQVTM and ANQGSEA.

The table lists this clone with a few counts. The CDR3 DNA is TGTGCCAGCAGTCCACCGACAGGGATGAATGGCTACACCTTC. Translation gives CASSPPTGMNGYTF. The chain joins TRBV28 to TRBJ1-2; 7 nucleotides align to TRBD1. Germline trimming cut 5 bases from V and 6 bases from J; bases unmatched to any gene: 9. Germline CDR1 MDHEN, CDR2 SYDVKM. The CDR3 covers 14 residues.